These 17 T cell receptor beta chains came from one sample sequenced in a study of T-cell memory formation after mild COVID-19. Each CDR3 protein gets one entry after TCRdb re-called the 5' RACE reads with MiXCR. Among approximately 170,000 distinct CDR3 sequences listed, around 13% were seen once. Input material: PBMCs or a T cell subset sorted from them (not recorded which). Receptors originate from a man between 18 and 35 years old who had mild COVID-19 (a few samples of this study predate the infection). Cell type and time point are not known.

This chain connects TRBV18 to TRBJ2-7, with D tentatively TRBD2 (6 bases). With 4 bases removed from V and 6 bases from J, the gap between germline ends came to 13 bases. The germline CDR1 and CDR2 sequences are KGHSH and LQKENI. This CDR3 region has 13 residues. CDR3 sequence: CASSRLGASEQYV. CDR3 sequence (DNA): TGTGCCAGCTCACGACTAGGGGCCTCCGAGCAGTACGTC.

The J gene is TRBJ2-7, the V gene TRBV21-1; the DNA was not used to check the table's D call, TRBD1. TRBV21-1 is annotated as a pseudogene. The CDR3 loop spans 15 amino acids. The CDR3 region is CASSRRGTHPYEQYF. CDR3 sequence (DNA): TGTGCCAGCAGCAGAAGAGGGACCCACCCCTACGAGCAGTACTTC.

The rearrangement joins TRBV5-1 to TRBJ2-2, with D unclear. The CDR3 spans 16 residues. V lost 0 bases, J lost 0 bases, and 9 bases lay in between. Germline V lookup: CDR1 SGHRS, CDR2 YFSETQ. CDR3 DNA sequence: TGCGCCAGCAGCTTGGCCGCACAGACGAACACCGGGGAGCTGTTTTTT. Residues: CASSLAAQTNTGELFF.

A few counts support this clonotype. The CDR3 coding sequence is TGTGCCAGCAGCCTCACTAGCGGGGGGGCCCAGACCCAGTACTTC. Protein: CASSLTSGGAQTQYF. The chain links TRBV7-2 to TRBJ2-5, with 13 bases that match TRBD2. The V and J ends lost 5 bases and 6 bases, in that order; junction bases with no gene match: 6. This CDR3 region has 15 residues. Germline CDR1 and CDR2: SGHTA and FQGNSA.

This clonotype was seen more than once but under ten times. The V call is TRBV2, the J call TRBJ2-5, with 8 bases fitting TRBD2. Looked up from germline, CDR1 is SNHLY and CDR2 is FYNNEI. The CDR3 loop spans 14 amino acids. The junction had 4 bases not matched to a gene; V was cut back by 3 bases and J by 4 bases. The CDR3 DNA is TGTGCCAGCAGTGAGGCAGCGGGGGCAGAGACCCAGTACTTC. Protein product: CASSEAAGAETQYF.

This clonotype was seen a handful of times. This chain joins TRBV28 and TRBJ1-2, with TRBD1 matching 7 bases. This CDR3 has 14 amino acids. With 4 bases clipped from V and 5 bases from J, the junction kept 7 bases outside the gene matches. Germline V lookup: CDR1 MDHEN, CDR2 SYDVKM. CDR3 nucleotide sequence: TGTGCCAGCAGTTCGGGACAGATTCCATATGGCTACACCTTC. It specifies CASSSGQIPYGYTF.

The chain is built from TRBV7-8 and TRBJ1-5; no firm D call. This CDR3 has 14 residues. The V end was cut by 5 bases, the J end by 2 bases, with 10 bases between. CDR1 and CDR2 from the germline V gene are SGHVS and FQNEAQ. CDR3 residues: CASSAREGNQPQHF. The CDR3 nucleotides are TGTGCCAGCAGCGCTAGGGAGGGCAATCAGCCCCAGCATTTT.

As for this clonotype: At one end the junction does not follow the germline gene, possibly because of a read error. The rearrangement joins TRBV7-7 to TRBJ2-3; 7 bases line up with TRBD1. This CDR3 spans 15 amino acids. Germline V gene data show CDR1 as SSHAT and CDR2 as FNYEAQ (reference sequence). DNA for the CDR3: TGTGCTAGCAGCCCTCGAACAGGGGCGACAGATACGCAGTATTTT. Amino acids: CASSPRTGATDTQYF.

The chain combines TRBV9 with TRBJ1-2; D unclear. This CDR3 contains 11 residues. Per the germline V gene, CDR1 is SGDLS and CDR2 is YYNGEE. V was shortened by 6 bases and J by 7 bases, with 10 bases between the two germline ends. In DNA, the CDR3 is TGTGCCAGCAATGGAGGGAGTGGCTACACCTTC. As protein: CASNGGSGYTF.

In this sample, this clonotype turned up a few times. The chain is built from TRBV7-3 and TRBJ2-3; weak D call: TRBD2 (7 bases). Trimming took off 5 bases at V and 4 bases at J, with 19 bases between the two ends. Germline assignment: CDR1 SGHTA and CDR2 FQGTGA. The CDR3 covers 16 residues. For the CDR3, the DNA is TGTGCCAGCAGCCAAAGCCCTGGGGGGGCTTCAGATACGCAGTATTTT. Translating it yields CASSQSPGGASDTQYF.

The table lists this clonotype with a few counts. The J gene is TRBJ1-1, the V gene TRBV4-1; D unclear. Trimming took off 1 base at V and 5 bases at J, with 14 bases between the two ends. Germline CDR1 MGHRA, CDR2 YSYEKL. CDR3 length equals 15 residues. Here the CDR3 reads CASSQAMRGKTEAFF. The CDR3 bases are TGCGCCAGCAGCCAAGCCATGCGGGGAAAAACTGAAGCTTTCTTT.

The chain combines TRBV10-3 with TRBJ2-6, with D possibly TRBD2 on 5 matching bases. Germline lookup yields CDR1 ENHRY and CDR2 SYGVKD. The CDR3 totals 16 residues. Trimming removed 0 bases at V and 2 bases at J, with 8 bases between. The CDR3 DNA sequence: TGTGCCATCAGTGAGTCGATCGGGACTGGGGCCAACGTCCTGACTTTC. Its translation is CAISESIGTGANVLTF.

This clonotype was seen more than once but under ten times. The chain carries TRBV5-1 and TRBJ2-7; D gene ambiguous. Trimming took 4 bases from V and 4 from J, leaving 9 bases between them. Germline CDR1 reads SGHRS; CDR2 reads YFSETQ. The CDR3 runs 12 residues. In DNA form, the CDR3 reads TGCGCCAGCAGCCCGAGGCTTTACGAGCAGTACTTC. Amino acids: CASSPRLYEQYF.

This clonotype was seen repeatedly, ten times or more. The CDR3 DNA is TGCGCCAGCAGCCAAGATGGGGGAGAAAAACTGTTTTTT. As protein: CASSQDGGEKLFF. The chain links TRBV4-3 to TRBJ1-4; tentatively, D is TRBD1 (5 bases). CDR1 is LGHNA, CDR2 YSLEER, per germline. CDR3 size: 13 residues. The ends were cut back, 0 bases at V and 8 bases at J, with 7 bases in the middle.

This clonotype has just a few counts. The CDR3 spells CASSPSESSYNEQFF. CDR3 DNA sequence: TGCGCCAGCAGCCCTAGCGAAAGCTCCTACAATGAGCAGTTCTTC. The chain employs TRBV4-3 and TRBJ2-1; TRBD2 is a possible D gene (6 bases). The CDR3 consists of 15 residues. Trimming stripped 4 bases from V and 0 bases from J, with 10 bases between. Germline V gene data show CDR1 as LGHNA and CDR2 as YSLEER.

This clonotype has at least ten counts. V usage is TRBV6-5 and J usage is TRBJ2-7, with 7 bases lining up with TRBD2. CDR3 length: 13 residues. Germline CDR1 reads MNHEY; CDR2 reads SVGAGI. With V trimmed by 0 bases and J by 4 bases, 0 bases remained unmatched. The CDR3 coding sequence is TGTGCCAGCAGTTACTCGCGGGGGTACGAGCAGTACGTC. This translates into CASSYSRGYEQYV.

Ten or more counts support this clonotype. The gene calls are TRBV27 and TRBJ1-5; D is perhaps TRBD1 (6 bases). V was clipped by 8 bases and J by 5 bases, with 13 bases between them. CDR1 is MNHEY and CDR2 is SMNVEV in the germline V gene (reference sequence). The CDR3 is 13 amino acids. CDR3 coding DNA: TGTGCCAGCGGACCACAGGGTTATCAGCCCCAGCATTTT. Amino acid sequence: CASGPQGYQPQHF.